The 23 T cell receptor beta chains listed next were all sequenced from one sample in a study of shared clonotypes between healthy human individuals. TCRdb's table, derived via immunoSEQ multiplex PCR, lists solely in-frame clones and lacks some. This sample has about 490,000 clones; 70% to 80% occur once, and the top ten carry approximately 13%. The sample comprised PBMCs. These receptors were taken from a woman aged 40 to 50 in good health. Some clones in this sample may be carry-over from other donors' samples.

This clone was found many times. V gene TRBV7-3 combines with J gene TRBJ2-1; a weak D match, TRBD2 (6 bases). V was shortened by 1 base and J by 10 bases, with 8 bases between the two germline ends. In germline, CDR1 is SGHTA, CDR2 FQGTGA. The CDR3 contains 12 residues. Here the CDR3 reads CASSLRGGEQFF. In DNA form, the CDR3 reads TGTGCCAGCAGCTTAAGAGGAGGGGAGCAGTTCTTC.

The chain combines TRBV28 with TRBJ2-3; 9 bases are a match to TRBD2. V lost 5 bases and J lost 0; bases outside the gene matches: 6. CDR3 length: 16 residues. Germline V gene lookup returns CDR1 MDHEN and CDR2 SYDVKM. CDR3 sequence reads: CASSKAGGPSTDTQYF. The CDR3 bases are TGTGCCAGCAGTAAAGCGGGAGGACCAAGCACAGATACGCAGTATTTT. Drawing the rest from reference TRBV28 and TRBJ2-3, the complete variable domain is DVKVTQSSRYLVKRTGEKVFLECVQDMDHENMFWYRQDPGLGLRLIYFSYDVKMKEKGDIPEGYSVSREKKERFSLILESASTNQTSMYLCASSKAGGPSTDTQYFGPGTRLTVL.

This clone came up a few times. The V and J genes are TRBV14 and TRBJ2-6, with D perhaps assigned TRBD1 or TRBD2 (5 bases each). Germline CDR1 SGHDN, CDR2 FVKESK. V lost 0 bases and J 10 bases, leaving 7 bases between the germline ends. This CDR3 comprises 13 residues. The CDR3: CASSQDGGNVLTF. The CDR3 DNA sequence: TGTGCCAGCAGCCAAGATGGGGGAAACGTCCTGACTTTC.

In nucleotides, the CDR3 is TGTGCCAGCAGTCCTGGGGGTCGCACGAGCACCGGGGAGCTGTTTTTT. The encoded protein is CASSPGGRTSTGELFF. This chain connects TRBV5-4 to TRBJ2-2; D may match TRBD1 or TRBD2 (5 bases each). The CDR3 has 16 amino acids. Germline CDR1 is SGHNT and CDR2 is YYREEE (reference sequence). Trimming took 5 bases from V and 4 from J, leaving 18 bases between them.

On this clone: A clone one base away is much larger, so this may be a read error. The same CDR3 also results from other DNA sequences found in this sample. The CDR3 DNA follows: TGCGCCTGGAGTGTAGCCCCCTCTGGGGCCAACGTCCTGACTTTC. Translation: CAWSVAPSGANVLTF. V gene TRBV30 combines with J gene TRBJ2-6; D gene uncertain. The CDR3 has 15 residues. CDR1 is GTSNPN and CDR2 is SVGIG in the germline V gene (reference sequence).

V is TRBV23-1 and J is TRBJ2-6; D is unclear. TRBV23-1 is an ORF; its function is uncertain. The CDR3 runs to 18 residues. V was trimmed by 4 bases and J by 5 bases, leaving 21 bases between them. The CDR3 DNA follows: TGCGCCAGCAGTCTAGAATTTACGCAACAAAGTCGGGCCAACGTCCTGACTTTC. Its translation: CASSLEFTQQSRANVLTF.

J is TRBJ2-7 and V is TRBV18, with 9 nucleotides matching TRBD2. J was trimmed by 2 bases and V by 5 bases; bases with no gene match: 7. CDR1 and CDR2 (germline): KGHSH, LQKENI. The CDR3 is 15 amino acids. Here the CDR3 reads CASSELAGAPYEQYF. The CDR3 DNA sequence: TGTGCCAGCTCAGAATTAGCGGGAGCCCCCTACGAGCAGTACTTC.

V gene TRBV25-1 combines with J gene TRBJ2-5; the match to TRBD1 covers 8 bases. The CDR3 covers 15 residues. The germline V gene has CDR1 MGHDK and CDR2 SYGVNS. V lost 1 base, J lost 2 bases, and 3 bases stayed unmatched. The CDR3 loop is CASSESGQAQETQYF. CDR3 bases: TGTGCCAGCAGTGAATCGGGACAGGCTCAAGAGACCCAGTACTTC.

The chain employs TRBV28 and TRBJ2-3; 8 positions match TRBD2. Losses at the gene ends were 2 bases for V and 5 bases for J; bases not matched to a gene: 9. Per the germline V gene, CDR1 is MDHEN and CDR2 is SYDVKM. This CDR3 spans 16 amino acids. Written as DNA, the CDR3 is TGTGCCAGCAGTTTAAGGAGCGGGAGCCACGGAGATACGCAGTATTTT. Protein sequence: CASSLRSGSHGDTQYF.

The V gene is TRBV28, the J gene TRBJ1-4, with D possibly matching TRBD1 (6 bases). In germline, CDR1 is MDHEN, CDR2 SYDVKM. The CDR3 consists of 16 residues. V was clipped by 2 bases and J by 7 bases, with 17 bases between them. This CDR3 is CASSLRWGGVGEKLFF. Written as DNA, the CDR3 is TGTGCCAGCAGTTTACGGTGGGGGGGCGTAGGTGAAAAACTGTTTTTT.

The J gene is TRBJ2-2, the V gene TRBV5-1; 11 bases agree with TRBD1. There are 15 residues in the CDR3. Germline V CDR1 and CDR2: SGHRS, YFSETQ. Trimming took 7 bases from V and 4 from J; bases not matched to a gene: 6. In DNA form, the CDR3 reads TGCGCCAGCGGTACGGGACAGGGGGTCACCGGGGAGCTGTTTTTT. It encodes CASGTGQGVTGELFF.

The chain couples TRBV30 to TRBJ1-3; a possible D gene is TRBD1 (5 bases). The CDR3 consists of 14 residues. V lost 5 bases, J lost 2 bases, and 13 bases lay in between. CDR1 is GTSNPN, CDR2 SVGIG, per germline (reference sequence). The CDR3 DNA sequence: TGTGCCTGGCGAACAGGTCGAACTGGAAACACCATATATTTT. Translated: CAWRTGRTGNTIYF.

Only one count was recorded for this clone. This chain links TRBV30 with TRBJ1-2; D is ambiguous. This CDR3 comprises 15 residues. Germline values: CDR1 GTSNPN, CDR2 SVGIG (reference sequence). With 5 bases removed from V and 0 bases from J, the gap between germline ends came to 16 bases. CDR3 DNA: TGTGCCTGGGACCCAGCAGGACTTACTAACTATGGCTACACCTTC. Translating it yields CAWDPAGLTNYGYTF.

The J gene is TRBJ2-5, the V gene TRBV7-9; D uncertain. The better agreement between TRBJ2-7 and the DNA end casts doubt on the J call. Germline CDR1 SEHNR, CDR2 FQNEAQ (reference sequence). The CDR3 has 11 residues. CDR3 protein: CASSRTYEQYF. The CDR3 DNA reads TGTGCCAGCAGCAGGACCTACGAGCAGTACTTC.

The chain has TRBV29-1 and TRBJ2-5; possibly TRBD2 for D (6 bases). CDR1 is SQVTM, CDR2 ANQGSEA, per germline. This CDR3 is 13 amino acids long. V shed 4 bases and J shed 4 bases, with 13 bases lying between them. This CDR3 is CSVGLAAVETQYF. In DNA, the CDR3 is TGCAGCGTTGGGTTAGCGGCGGTAGAGACCCAGTACTTC.

The chain joins TRBV30 to TRBJ2-2; 8 bases are a match to TRBD1. With 7 bases clipped from V and 5 bases from J, the junction kept 6 bases outside the gene matches. Germline CDR1 and CDR2: GTSNPN and SVGIG (reference sequence). The CDR3 runs 13 residues. The CDR3 here is CASYRGETGELFF. CDR3 DNA: TGTGCCTCCTACAGGGGGGAGACCGGGGAGCTGTTTTTT.

The chain links TRBV5-1 to TRBJ2-3; D unclear. CDR1 and CDR2 from the germline V gene are SGHRS and YFSETQ. This CDR3 has 20 amino acids. V was cut by 1 base and J by 0 bases, with 24 bases left in between. CDR3 coding DNA: TGCGCCAGCAGCTTGTACAGTCCTTCCTCTTCATCCGATAGCACAGATACGCAGTATTTT. It encodes CASSLYSPSSSSDSTDTQYF.

This clone has only one observation. The rearrangement links TRBV5-5 to TRBJ1-2, with unresolved D. This CDR3 is built from 17 residues. Per germline, CDR1 SGHKS and CDR2 YYEKEE (reference sequence). Deletions cut 0 bases from V and 4 bases from J, with 19 bases between. CDR3 residues: CASSLVRTEPDPYGYTF. For the CDR3, the DNA is TGTGCCAGCAGCTTGGTGCGCACTGAACCAGACCCCTATGGCTACACCTTC.

The chain combines TRBV27 with TRBJ2-3; 11 nucleotides align to TRBD2. Germline CDR1 reads MNHEY; CDR2 reads SMNVEV (reference sequence). The CDR3 is made up of 16 amino acids. J lost 3 bases, V lost 5 bases, and 7 bases had no gene match. The CDR3 nucleotides read TGTGCCAGCAGTCCCCTGGGACTAGCGGTGACAGATACGCAGTATTTT. Protein product: CASSPLGLAVTDTQYF.

This clone was seen more than once but under ten times. V gene TRBV9 combines with J gene TRBJ2-2, with D possibly matching TRBD1 (6 bases). The length of the CDR3 is 16 residues. CDR1 and CDR2 from the germline V gene are SGDLS and YYNGEE. V was pared by 0 bases and J by 5 bases, with 14 bases between. This CDR3 reads CASSVGGGSLTGELFF. The CDR3 DNA reads as TGTGCCAGCAGCGTAGGTGGGGGCAGCTTAACCGGGGAGCTGTTTTTT.

Comment on this clone: A read error is possible here, since a much larger clone lies one base away. V is TRBV2 and J is TRBJ2-3, with 8 bases matching TRBD2. The length of the CDR3 is 15 residues. CDR1 SNHLY and CDR2 FYNNEI come from the germline V gene. V lost 10 bases to trimming and J lost 0 bases; unmatched junction nucleotides: 9. The CDR3 nucleotides are TGTGCCACCCCGGGGGGGGCGAGAAGCACAGATACGCAGTATTTT. The encoded protein is CATPGGARSTDTQYF.

Comment on this clone: This likely came from a read error, as a far larger clone is one base away. Other DNA sequences in the sample encode the same CDR3. The DNA of the CDR3 is TGCGCCAGCAGTCAAGTAGGTGGCTACGAGCAGTACTTC. Its protein is CASSQVGGYEQYF. The chain employs TRBV4-1 and TRBJ2-7; D ambiguous. The CDR3 covers 13 residues. CDR1 and CDR2 from the germline V gene are MGHRA and YSYEKL.

With respect to this clone: Distinct nucleotide sequences in the sample also encode this CDR3. V and J are TRBV20-1 and TRBJ2-1; maybe TRBD2 (6 bases). The V gene lost 3 bases and the J gene lost 7 bases, with 7 bases spanning the gap. The CDR3 totals 11 residues. Germline lookup yields CDR1 DFQATT and CDR2 SNEGSKA (reference sequence). Written as DNA, the CDR3 is TGCAGTGCTAGTCGGGGGAATGAGCAGTTCTTC. This translates into CSASRGNEQFF.